These 3 T cell receptor beta chains share one sample of origin, sequenced in a study of lymphopenia after photon versus proton radiotherapy. Only in-frame clones appear in the TCRdb table, and some are missing; sequencing was by immunoSEQ multiplex PCR. This table has around 59,000 clones, about 88% appearing once. The sample consisted of peripheral blood, taken from a patient treated with proton-based radiotherapy. The receptors here all came from a man in his 60s with pancreatic cancer.

This chain links TRBV6-6 with TRBJ2-2; 8 positions agree with TRBD1. Germline-derived CDR1 and CDR2 are MNHNY and SVGAGI (reference sequence). This CDR3 has 12 amino acids. The V gene end was trimmed by 5 bases and the J gene end by 7 bases; junction bases not matched to a gene: 0. Here the CDR3 reads CASSDRGGELFF. The DNA of the CDR3 is TGTGCCAGCAGTGACAGGGGCGGGGAGCTGTTTTTT.

This sequence joins TRBV7-2 and TRBJ2-1; 7 nucleotides agree with TRBD2. Germline loops: CDR1 SGHTA, CDR2 FQGNSA. The CDR3 is 16 amino acids. V gave up 1 base and J gave up 3 bases; unmatched junction bases: 6. CDR3 in amino acids: CASSLGGEGGYNEQFF. The CDR3 nucleotides are TGTGCCAGCAGCTTAGGTGGGGAGGGCGGCTACAATGAGCAGTTCTTC. Filled out from reference TRBV7-2 and TRBJ2-1, the complete variable domain reads GAGVSQSPSNKVTEKGKDVELRCDPISGHTALYWYRQSLGQGLEFLIYFQGNSAPDKSGLPSDRFSAERTGGSVSTLTIQRTQQEDSAVYLCASSLGGEGGYNEQFFGPGTRLTVL.

The J gene is TRBJ1-2, the V gene TRBV28; D is perhaps TRBD1 (6 bases). Germline V lookup: CDR1 MDHEN, CDR2 SYDVKM. The CDR3 has 14 amino acids. Trimming pared 5 bases from V and 8 bases from J, leaving 18 bases between. CDR3 in DNA: TGTGCCAGCAGTCTATTTACAGGGCGGGAGGGCTACACCTTC. This codes for CASSLFTGREGYTF.